One T cell receptor (beta chain) is described in this entry. CDR3 length: 15 residues. Germline lookup yields CDR1 SNHLY and CDR2 FYNNEI. The J segment lost 2 bases and the V segment lost 3 bases, leaving 2 bases of the junction unmatched. When sampled, the donors appeared nominally healthy, though they likely had unrecorded immune exposures. Both 60 Vbeta primers and 13 Jbeta primers went into the PCR. Here immunoSEQ multiplex PCR was the method, and the copy in TCRdb shows in-frame clones only, minus some. The sample table includes 150,000 to 200,000 clones. These data belong to a study of cytomegalovirus exposure and HLA in healthy donors.

The material sequenced was PBMCs. The gene calls are TRBV2 and TRBJ1-5, with 9 bases that match TRBD1. The clonotype originates from a man in his thirties or forties in good health and CMV-seronegative. CDR3: CASSERDRGNQPQHF. The CDR3 DNA follows: TGTGCCAGCAGTGAGCGGGACAGGGGCAATCAGCCCCAGCATTTT.